One sample yielded the 25 T cell receptor beta chains listed below, sequenced in a study of CD8 T cells in Susac syndrome. An amount of RNA that ranged from roughly 0.5 to 1 ug was reverse transcribed with random hexamers. MiXCR, applied by TCRdb to the immunoSEQ multiplex PCR reads, yields one record per CDR3 protein. The sample records 200,000 or so distinct CDR3 sequences, 90% to 95% being singletons. Sequencing was done on a sample of CD4+ T cells from PBMCs. Receptors originate from a human donor with multiple sclerosis.

The chain links TRBV20-1 to TRBJ2-3; possibly TRBD1 for D (6 bases). The length of the CDR3 is 13 residues. Germline loops: CDR1 DFQATT, CDR2 SNEGSKA (reference sequence). The germline V and J ends were trimmed by 3 bases and 2 bases, with 9 bases remaining between them. Here the CDR3 reads CSARNRATDTQYF. Written as DNA, the CDR3 is TGCAGTGCTAGGAACAGGGCCACAGATACGCAGTATTTT.

The genes are TRBV30 and TRBJ1-6; the match to TRBD1 covers 7 bases. Germline V lookup: CDR1 GTSNPN, CDR2 SVGIG (reference sequence). The CDR3 loop spans 13 amino acids. CDR3 DNA: TGTGCTATACAGGGGCGGCCGGATTCACCCCTCCACTTT. This codes for CAIQGRPDSPLHF.

CDR3 amino acids: CSVESGLAYGYTF. The CDR3 DNA is TGCAGCGTTGAATCGGGGCTAGCCTATGGCTACACCTTC. The chain combines TRBV29-1 with TRBJ1-2, with D possibly matching TRBD1 (5 bases). The CDR3 loop spans 13 amino acids. V was cut by 2 bases and J by 4 bases, with 11 bases left in between. Germline values: CDR1 SQVTM, CDR2 ANQGSEA.

The CDR3 DNA is TGTGCCAGCAGCCAAAAGTGGCAGGGCGCGAACACCGGGGAGCTGTTTTTT. Residues: CASSQKWQGANTGELFF. V is TRBV3-1 and J is TRBJ2-2; TRBD1 is a possible D gene (5 bases). This CDR3 contains 17 residues. The ends were cut back, 2 bases at V and 0 bases at J, with 13 bases in the middle. Germline-derived CDR1 and CDR2 are LGHDT and YNNKEL (reference sequence).

This clonotype has a single count. V gene TRBV10-3 combines with J gene TRBJ1-1; 8 positions match TRBD1. Trimming at V came to 3 bases and at J to 5 bases, leaving 11 bases not matched to a gene. The CDR3 has 16 amino acids. CDR1 is ENHRY and CDR2 is SYGVKD in the germline V gene. Here the CDR3 reads CAISDPSRGRRTEAFF. For the CDR3, the DNA is TGTGCCATCAGTGACCCTTCCAGGGGGCGGAGGACTGAAGCTTTCTTT.

The J gene is TRBJ1-2, the V gene TRBV20-1; D might be TRBD1 (6 bases). Deletions cut 4 bases from V and 3 bases from J, with 9 bases between. From germline, CDR1 is DFQATT and CDR2 SNEGSKA (reference sequence). The CDR3 runs to 12 residues. CDR3: CSATGDHYGYTF. The CDR3 coding sequence is TGCAGTGCTACAGGGGATCACTATGGCTACACCTTC.

This rearrangement joins TRBV30 to TRBJ2-5, with D hard to call. V was pared by 3 bases and J by 5 bases, with 13 bases between. The V gene's germline CDR1 is GTSNPN and CDR2 SVGIG (reference sequence). The CDR3 loop spans 13 amino acids. The DNA of the CDR3 is TGTGCCTGGAGACCACGAGGACCGGAGACCCAGTACTTC. It encodes CAWRPRGPETQYF. The whole variable domain, remainder taken from reference TRBV30 and TRBJ2-5, is SQTIHQWPATLVQPVGSPLSLECTVEGTSNPNLYWYRQAAGRGLQLLFYSVGIGQISSEVPQNLSASRPQDRQFILSSKKLLLSDSGFYLCAWRPRGPETQYFGPGTRLLVL.

This chain uses TRBV5-1 with TRBJ2-1; weak D call: TRBD2 (5 bases). Between the trimmed V and J ends, which lost 0 bases and 8 bases, there was a span of 6 bases. The CDR3 spans 12 residues. In germline, CDR1 is SGHRS, CDR2 YFSETQ. As DNA, the CDR3 is TGCGCCAGCAGCTTGGGCGGGCATGAGCAGTTCTTC. Translation: CASSLGGHEQFF.

The sample holds one count of this clonotype. The V gene is TRBV18, the J gene TRBJ2-5, with 8 nucleotides matching TRBD1. With V trimmed by 6 bases and J by 5 bases, 5 bases remained unmatched. The CDR3 runs 13 residues. Per the germline V gene, CDR1 is KGHSH and CDR2 is LQKENI. The CDR3 sequence: CASSPNRGETQYF. Written as DNA, the CDR3 is TGTGCCAGCTCTCCTAACAGGGGGGAGACCCAGTACTTC.

In its sample, this clonotype was seen once. The rearrangement joins TRBV6-5 to TRBJ2-7; 7 bases fit TRBD1. V lost 6 bases to trimming and J lost 3 bases; unmatched junction nucleotides: 8. The CDR3 is 14 amino acids. The V gene's germline CDR1 is MNHEY and CDR2 SVGAGI. CDR3 sequence reads: CASSQGVGGYEQYF. In nucleotides, the CDR3 is TGTGCCAGCAGCCAGGGGGTAGGGGGCTACGAGCAGTACTTC.

The chain recombines TRBV7-9 with TRBJ2-5; D is perhaps TRBD2 (5 bases). The CDR3 has 14 residues. Trimming stripped 0 bases from V and 5 bases from J, with 10 bases between. The germline CDR1 and CDR2 sequences are SEHNR and FQNEAQ (reference sequence). CDR3 loop: CASSLAPGIETQYF. The CDR3 DNA reads as TGTGCCAGCAGCTTAGCTCCGGGGATTGAGACCCAGTACTTC.

The CDR3 loop reads CASSLDPSSNEQFF. CDR3 coding DNA: TGTGCCAGCAGCTTAGATCCCTCTTCCAATGAGCAGTTCTTC. J is TRBJ2-1 and V is TRBV11-3; no definite D call. Germline V gene sequence: CDR1 SGHNT, CDR2 YENEEA. V lost 0 bases and J lost 6, with 9 bases in between. The CDR3 is 14 residues long.

The J gene is TRBJ1-6, the V gene TRBV27; TRBD1 is a possible D gene (6 bases). The CDR3 loop spans 17 amino acids. Trimming stripped 6 bases from V and 0 bases from J, with 15 bases between. The germline CDR1 and CDR2 sequences are MNHEY and SMNVEV (reference sequence). The CDR3 DNA reads TGTGCCAGCAGGGAGGACAGCTGGAGCTCCTATAATTCACCCCTCCACTTT. This translates into CASREDSWSSYNSPLHF.

The chain carries TRBV7-2 and TRBJ2-1, with D unresolved. The CDR3 spans 11 residues. Trimming left V 4 bases short and J 9 bases short, with 7 bases between. The germline V gene encodes CDR1 SGHTA and CDR2 FQGNSA. CDR3 loop: CASSSHAEQFF. The DNA for the CDR3 is TGTGCCAGCAGCTCCCATGCTGAGCAGTTCTTC.

The genes are TRBV5-4 and TRBJ1-4, with D possibly matching TRBD1 (5 bases). V shed 4 bases and J shed 5 bases, with 15 bases lying between them. The CDR3 length is 15 residues. CDR1 SGHNT and CDR2 YYREEE come from the germline V gene (reference sequence). In DNA form, the CDR3 reads TGTGCCAGCAGCCAAAACACGGGACTCAATGAAAAACTGTTTTTT. Translated, it gives CASSQNTGLNEKLFF.

The chain recombines TRBV30 with TRBJ2-1; D assignment may be TRBD1 or TRBD2 (6 bases each). Germline lookup yields CDR1 GTSNPN and CDR2 SVGIG (reference sequence). This CDR3 is 14 amino acids long. Deletions cut 5 bases from V and 8 bases from J, with 19 bases between. CDR3 sequence: CAWGRRRGSDEQFF. The CDR3 DNA follows: TGTGCCTGGGGTCGCAGGAGGGGGAGCGATGAGCAGTTCTTC.

This clonotype has just one count. The chain links TRBV9 to TRBJ2-3; D not resolved. V lost 0 bases and J lost 6, with 8 bases in between. This CDR3 region has 13 residues. Germline V gives CDR1 SGDLS, CDR2 YYNGEE. CDR3 region: CASSVDPKDTQYF. Here the CDR3 DNA reads TGTGCCAGCAGCGTAGATCCGAAGGATACGCAGTATTTT. Complete variable domain (other parts from reference TRBV9 and TRBJ2-3): DSGVTQTPKHLITATGQRVTLRCSPRSGDLSVYWYQQSLDQGLQFLIQYYNGEERAKGNILERFSAQQFPDLHSELNLSSLELGDSALYFCASSVDPKDTQYFGPGTRLTVL.

The chain is built from TRBV30 and TRBJ2-1; unclear D gene. Germline V gene data show CDR1 as GTSNPN and CDR2 as SVGIG (reference sequence). V lost 3 bases to trimming and J lost 8 bases, with 14 bases between them. This CDR3 contains 13 residues. The CDR3 reads CAWRGFPLDEQFF. Written as DNA, the CDR3 is TGTGCCTGGAGGGGATTTCCTTTGGATGAGCAGTTCTTC.

The chain employs TRBV29-1 and TRBJ2-1, with D unresolved. CDR3 length equals 11 residues. The V gene lost 8 bases and the J gene lost 10 bases, with 15 bases spanning the gap. Germline V gene lookup returns CDR1 SQVTM and CDR2 ANQGSEA. The CDR3 sequence is CSSSSNGEQFF. Here the CDR3 DNA reads TGCAGCTCCTCCTCCAATGGAGAGCAGTTCTTC.

The CDR3 region has the DNA TGCAGTGGGGTGGACGGAAACTATGGCTACACCTTC. This encodes CSGVDGNYGYTF. J is TRBJ1-2 and V is TRBV29-1; D gene ambiguous. From germline, CDR1 is SQVTM and CDR2 ANQGSEA. The CDR3 has 12 residues.

The chain is built from TRBV4-1 and TRBJ2-1; D remains ambiguous. Trimming pared 0 bases from V and 4 bases from J, leaving 10 bases between. The CDR3 totals 15 residues. Germline loops: CDR1 MGHRA, CDR2 YSYEKL. The CDR3 nucleotides are TGCGCCAGCAGCCAAGATCAAACAGCGTACAATGAGCAGTTCTTC. Protein product: CASSQDQTAYNEQFF.

The chain has TRBV3-1 and TRBJ2-7, with TRBD1 matching 8 bases. V shed 1 base and J 3 bases; nucleotides not matched to a gene: 8. Per germline, CDR1 LGHDT and CDR2 YNNKEL (reference sequence). This CDR3 contains 16 residues. In DNA, the CDR3 is TGTGCCAGCAGCCAAGTCCTCAGGGGGCTCGGCTACGAGCAGTACTTC. Translating gives CASSQVLRGLGYEQYF.

The chain joins TRBV12-3 or TRBV12-4 to TRBJ2-7; TRBD2 is a possible D gene (6 bases). The V end lost 5 bases, the J end lost 5 bases, and 10 bases lay between the germline ends. CDR3 length: 12 amino acids. The CDR3 sequence: CASSRGLNEQYF. CDR3 bases: TGTGCCAGCAGTCGGGGACTGAACGAGCAGTACTTC.

The chain joins TRBV11-2 to TRBJ2-2; 7 nucleotides align to TRBD2. This CDR3 comprises 13 residues. Germline lookup yields CDR1 SGHAT and CDR2 FQNNGV. J lost 8 bases, V lost 3 bases, and 3 bases had no gene match. CDR3 in amino acids: CASSLRREGELFF. CDR3 nucleotides: TGTGCCAGCAGCTTGCGGCGGGAGGGGGAGCTGTTTTTT.

V and J are TRBV20-1 and TRBJ1-1; D ambiguous. Germline CDR1 and CDR2: DFQATT and SNEGSKA (reference sequence). This CDR3 spans 13 amino acids. Trimming removed 6 bases from V and 3 bases from J, with 14 bases in between. The CDR3 region is CSALSGADTEAFF. The CDR3 bases are TGCAGTGCATTGTCAGGAGCGGACACTGAAGCTTTCTTT.